Listed below are T cell receptor beta chains from one sample, sequenced in a study of OX40 agonist ivuxolimab in advanced cancers. The data were produced by immunoSEQ multiplex PCR, yet TCRdb's version contains in-frame clones alone and is incomplete. The sample has some 15,000 clones, 70% to 90% seen once. The sequenced sample was CD4+ or CD8+ T cells sorted from blood, obtained in a trial of the OX40 agonist ivuxolimab. Receptor source: an adult with an advanced solid tumor such as melanoma, head and neck, liver or kidney cancer. The CDR3 runs from the conserved cysteine through the conserved F or W.

TRBV5-4	TRBJ2-7	CASSADRVSHEQYF
TRBV4-1	TRBJ2-1	CASSQDPFSYNEQFF
TRBV9	TRBJ2-7	CASTLDREGYEQYF
TRBV19	TRBJ1-1	CASSINGLEAFF
TRBV27	TRBJ2-2	CASSLSTGTGELFF
TRBV28	TRBJ2-3	CASSFPPTSGRAQDTQYF
TRBV11-3	TRBJ1-1	CASSLPGVRTEAFF
TRBV5-6	TRBJ2-7	CASSLAGNVDRTEQYF
TRBV12-2	TRBJ2-1	CASRLVNPAGSYNEQFF
TRBV7-9	TRBJ2-7	CASSSPSGSHYEQYF
TRBV14	TRBJ2-5	CASSQDWTSGRETQYF
TRBV7-9	TRBJ2-7	CASSFTSGRLRHEQYF
TRBV5-4	TRBJ2-5	CASSLEGSGKPQYF
TRBV9	TRBJ2-2	CASSVGDGSGELFF
TRBV5-5	TRBJ2-3	CASSLGRAQDTQYF
TRBV7-9	TRBJ1-2	CASSLQGGDGYTF
TRBV11-2	TRBJ2-7	CASSLILAQYEQYF
TRBV6-1	TRBJ2-7	CASSVRDSSYEQYF
TRBV6-5	TRBJ1-6	CASSYSAGDSPLHF
TRBV27	TRBJ2-7	CASSLTPSSYEQYF
TRBV9	TRBJ2-7	CASSVSGSAHEQYF
TRBV28	TRBJ2-3	CASSIDRTVGVTDTQYF